A single sample is the source of the 32 T cell receptor beta chains below, sequenced in a study of cytomegalovirus exposure and HLA in healthy donors. The repertoire was sequenced with immunoSEQ multiplex PCR; TCRdb's copy has only in-frame clones and lacks some. The sample lists under 200,000 clones; around four fifths were seen once. Sequencing was done on a sample of PBMCs. The receptors shown here come from a man aged 18 to 29 in good health and CMV-seropositive.

This clone was counted between two and nine times. The chain uses TRBV27 and TRBJ1-1, with D tentatively TRBD1 (6 bases). The germline gives CDR1 MNHEY, CDR2 SMNVEV (reference sequence). V was pared by 5 bases and J by 6 bases, with 22 bases between. This CDR3 contains 16 residues. CDR3 loop: CASSTTRGSLHPEAFF. The CDR3 nucleotides are TGTGCCAGCAGTACCACCAGGGGTTCGCTCCACCCTGAAGCTTTCTTT.

The rearrangement uses TRBV27 and TRBJ2-5; 8 positions match TRBD2. CDR3 size: 16 residues. The V segment lost 2 bases and the J segment 5 bases; nucleotides outside the gene matches: 10. Germline CDR1 is MNHEY and CDR2 is SMNVEV (reference sequence). The CDR3 sequence is CASSLTGAGVEETQYF. The CDR3 region has the DNA TGTGCCAGCAGTTTAACAGGAGCGGGAGTGGAGGAGACCCAGTACTTC.

The chain couples TRBV7-2 to TRBJ2-5; 8 bases line up with TRBD1. The germline V gene has CDR1 SGHTA and CDR2 FQGNSA. The trim removed 4 bases at V and 4 bases at J, leaving 5 bases unmatched. The length of the CDR3 is 14 residues. The CDR3 is CASSSDRARETQYF. The CDR3 DNA follows: TGTGCCAGCAGCTCGGACAGGGCTAGAGAGACCCAGTACTTC.

The chain employs TRBV28 and TRBJ2-7; possible D gene TRBD1, 6 bases. The CDR3 is 16 residues long. V was shortened by 6 bases and J by 0 bases, with 18 bases between the two germline ends. The germline gives CDR1 MDHEN, CDR2 SYDVKM. Here the CDR3 reads CASSGNDRPSSYEQYF. In nucleotides, the CDR3 is TGTGCCAGCAGCGGGAACGACAGGCCAAGCTCCTACGAGCAGTACTTC.

A single count supports this clone. The CDR3, as DNA: TGTGCCAGCAGTGAAGGGGGCGGAAATGAGCAGTTCTTC. This translates into CASSEGGGNEQFF. The V and J genes are TRBV6-1 and TRBJ2-1; a weak D match, TRBD1 (5 bases). V shed 1 base and J shed 7 bases, with 8 bases lying between them. The CDR3 sequence is 13 residues long. Germline V gene lookup returns CDR1 MNHNS and CDR2 SASEGT.

The CDR3 bases are TGCGCCAGCAGCCAAGGGGGACAGGGGATCCTCGAAGCTTTCTTT. Protein sequence: CASSQGGQGILEAFF. The chain is built from TRBV4-1 and TRBJ1-1; 10 positions match TRBD1. CDR3 length: 15 residues. CDR1 MGHRA and CDR2 YSYEKL come from the germline V gene. The V and J ends lost 1 base and 8 bases, in that order; junction bases with no gene match: 7.

This rearrangement joins TRBV25-1 to TRBJ1-2, with 8 positions matching TRBD1. V lost 3 bases to trimming and J lost 7 bases; unmatched junction nucleotides: 13. The CDR3 runs 16 residues. Germline CDR1 and CDR2: MGHDK and SYGVNS. The chain's CDR3 is CASSDSAQGARGGYTF. The DNA for the CDR3 is TGTGCCAGCAGTGATTCAGCCCAGGGGGCTCGGGGTGGCTACACCTTC.

V gene TRBV5-4 combines with J gene TRBJ1-2; 10 bases align to TRBD1. V was clipped by 3 bases and J by 2 bases; unmatched bases: 4. This CDR3 is built from 15 residues. In germline, CDR1 is SGHNT, CDR2 YYREEE (reference sequence). The CDR3 sequence: CASSSPGQGNYGYTF. CDR3 DNA: TGTGCCAGCAGCTCACCGGGACAGGGGAACTATGGCTACACCTTC.

The chain is built from TRBV28 and TRBJ1-5; D perhaps matches TRBD1 (5 bases). The germline gives CDR1 MDHEN, CDR2 SYDVKM. CDR3 length: 14 residues. With 2 bases removed from V and 4 bases from J, the gap between germline ends came to 9 bases. CDR3 bases: TGTGCCAGCAGTTTAGTGGGGGGAAATCAGCCCCAGCATTTT. As protein: CASSLVGGNQPQHF.

The chain links TRBV19 to TRBJ2-4; 7 positions match TRBD1. The trim removed 4 bases at V and 8 bases at J, leaving 8 bases unmatched. Germline CDR1 reads LNHDA; CDR2 reads SQIVND (reference sequence). There are 14 residues in the CDR3. In DNA, the CDR3 is TGTGCCAGTAGTACCAGACAGGGATCGGACATTCAGTACTTC. Residues: CASSTRQGSDIQYF.

The V and J genes are TRBV5-1 and TRBJ2-1, with 9 bases that match TRBD1. The length of the CDR3 is 15 residues. V dropped 2 bases and J dropped 2; count of bases not matched to a gene: 2. From germline, CDR1 is SGHRS and CDR2 YFSETQ. Here the CDR3 reads CASSLGQGTYNEQFF. CDR3 DNA: TGCGCCAGCAGCTTAGGACAGGGGACCTACAATGAGCAGTTCTTC.

This clone was seen once. In the same sample, other DNA sequences code for this CDR3. The chain is built from TRBV9 and TRBJ2-7; TRBD2 matches at 11 bases. The germline V gene has CDR1 SGDLS and CDR2 YYNGEE. V shed 3 bases and J 3 bases; nucleotides not matched to a gene: 2. The CDR3 is made up of 14 amino acids. The CDR3 region is CASSAGTSGYEQYF. Here the CDR3 DNA reads TGTGCCAGCAGCGCCGGGACTAGCGGCTACGAGCAGTACTTC.

The rearrangement links TRBV27 to TRBJ2-3, with 13 bases matching TRBD2. The CDR3 length is 16 residues. The germline V gene encodes CDR1 MNHEY and CDR2 SMNVEV (reference sequence). Trimming cost V 6 bases and J 0 bases; bases outside gene matches: 3. CDR3 amino acids: CASSWTSGGSTDTQYF. In DNA, the CDR3 is TGTGCCAGCAGCTGGACTAGCGGGGGTAGCACAGATACGCAGTATTTT.

The V gene is TRBV28, the J gene TRBJ2-7; 9 bases agree with TRBD1. After removal of 5 bases from V and 3 bases from J, the junction contained 5 bases not matched to a gene. Germline CDR1 reads MDHEN; CDR2 reads SYDVKM. This CDR3 region has 14 residues. CDR3 coding DNA: TGTGCCAGCAGTCCCACGGGACAGGGCTACGAGCAGTACTTC. The encoded protein is CASSPTGQGYEQYF.

This rearrangement joins TRBV9 to TRBJ2-5; 11 bases map to TRBD2. The germline V gene has CDR1 SGDLS and CDR2 YYNGEE. The length of the CDR3 is 15 residues. Trimming at V came to 0 bases and at J to 2 bases, leaving 0 bases not matched to a gene. In DNA, the CDR3 is TGTGCCAGCAGCGTAGTAGCGGGAGGGCAAGAGACCCAGTACTTC. Its protein product is CASSVVAGGQETQYF.

The chain joins TRBV5-8 to TRBJ1-4; D may be TRBD1 (6 bases). The CDR3 is 13 residues long. The V gene's germline CDR1 is SGHTS and CDR2 YDEGEE. Trimming removed 5 bases from V and 6 bases from J, with 11 bases in between. Here the CDR3 DNA reads TGTGCCAGCAGGCACAGGGTGGATGAAAAACTGTTTTTT. Translation: CASRHRVDEKLFF.

The chain joins TRBV11-2 to TRBJ2-7; TRBD2 matches 12 bases. The CDR3 totals 17 residues. The junction had 10 bases not matched to a gene; V was cut back by 5 bases and J by 2 bases. Looked up from germline, CDR1 is SGHAT and CDR2 is FQNNGV. DNA for the CDR3: TGTGCCAGCAGCGTCCGGACTAGCGGGAACTCCCCCTACGAGCAGTACTTC. This translates into CASSVRTSGNSPYEQYF.

This clone occurred once. This sequence joins TRBV12-5 and TRBJ1-1; D is perhaps TRBD1 (6 bases). The germline V gene has CDR1 LGHNT and CDR2 FRNRAP. The CDR3 has 16 residues. Trimming took off 3 bases at V and 7 bases at J, with 21 bases between the two ends. The CDR3 region is CASGLVFPGGRVEAFF. In nucleotides, the CDR3 is TGTGCTAGTGGTTTAGTATTTCCCGGGGGGCGAGTTGAAGCTTTCTTT.

This clone has more than one count but fewer than ten. V usage is TRBV7-3 and J usage is TRBJ2-6; D possibly corresponds to TRBD2 (5 bases). Germline-derived CDR1 and CDR2 are SGHTA and FQGTGA. The CDR3 loop spans 13 amino acids. Trimming took 5 bases from V and 15 from J, leaving 17 bases between them. The CDR3 DNA sequence: TGTGCCAGCAGCCGTCGGGCCTCTCGGGACCTGACTTTC. Translated: CASSRRASRDLTF.

The V gene is TRBV28, the J gene TRBJ2-3, with D possibly being TRBD1 (5 bases). This CDR3 comprises 13 residues. Germline loops: CDR1 MDHEN, CDR2 SYDVKM. The V and J ends lost 2 bases and 8 bases respectively, with 11 bases between them. The CDR3 DNA reads TGTGCCAGCAGTTTAACCAGGGATGGTACGCAGTATTTT. Protein sequence: CASSLTRDGTQYF.

The genes are TRBV7-2 and TRBJ2-7; D perhaps matches TRBD1 (6 bases). This CDR3 contains 14 residues. V was trimmed by 5 bases and J by 3 bases, leaving 14 bases between them. Per the germline V gene, CDR1 is SGHTA and CDR2 is FQGNSA. CDR3 region: CASSPDRGGYEQYF. DNA of the CDR3: TGTGCCAGCAGCCCGGACAGAGGAGGCTACGAGCAGTACTTC. Combining the CDR3 with reference TRBV7-2 and TRBJ2-7 gives the whole variable domain GAGVSQSPSNKVTEKGKDVELRCDPISGHTALYWYRQSLGQGLEFLIYFQGNSAPDKSGLPSDRFSAERTGGSVSTLTIQRTQQEDSAVYLCASSPDRGGYEQYFGPGTRLTVT.

The CDR3 nucleotides are TGTGCCAGCAGTTCGCTTAGCGGCTACACCTTC. It translates to CASSSLSGYTF. This chain connects TRBV28 to TRBJ1-2; D unresolved. The CDR3 extends over 11 amino acids. Looked up from germline, CDR1 is MDHEN and CDR2 is SYDVKM. Trimming left V 4 bases short and J 8 bases short, with 8 bases between.

The chain recombines TRBV7-9 with TRBJ1-1; D gene ambiguous. Trimming pared 1 base from V and 1 base from J, leaving 7 bases between. This CDR3 spans 14 amino acids. CDR1 is SEHNR, CDR2 FQNEAQ, per germline (reference sequence). CDR3 residues: CASSLGIANTEAFF. CDR3 in DNA: TGTGCCAGCAGCTTAGGGATAGCGAACACTGAAGCTTTCTTT.

The V call is TRBV29-1, the J call TRBJ2-7, with 7 bases matching TRBD2. The CDR3 covers 13 residues. CDR1 is SQVTM and CDR2 is ANQGSEA in the germline V gene. With V trimmed by 5 bases and J by 6 bases, 10 bases remained unmatched. As DNA, the CDR3 is TGCAGCGTTCGTGGACTAGGCCTTTTCGAGCAGTACTTC. Protein: CSVRGLGLFEQYF.

This sequence joins TRBV2 and TRBJ1-2; weak D call: TRBD1 (6 bases). The CDR3 is 13 amino acids. Germline V lookup: CDR1 SNHLY, CDR2 FYNNEI. Trimming removed 3 bases from V and 4 bases from J, with 9 bases in between. Written as DNA, the CDR3 is TGTGCCAGCAGTGACACAGGGCTCTATGGCTACACCTTC. Amino acids: CASSDTGLYGYTF.

The chain links TRBV11-2 to TRBJ2-7, with 7 bases matching TRBD2. The junction had 4 bases not matched to a gene; V was cut back by 3 bases and J by 2 bases. CDR3 length: 14 residues. CDR1 SGHAT and CDR2 FQNNGV come from the germline V gene. CDR3 bases: TGTGCCAGCAGCTTTATAGCGGGCACCTACGAGCAGTACTTC. This gives the protein CASSFIAGTYEQYF. The full variable domain, its missing parts supplied by reference TRBV11-2 and TRBJ2-7, is EAGVAQSPRYKIIEKRQSVAFWCNPISGHATLYWYQQILGQGPKLLIQFQNNGVVDDSQLPKDRFSAERLKGVDSTLKIQPAKLEDSAVYLCASSFIAGTYEQYFGPGTRLTVT.

The chain has TRBV6-5 and TRBJ1-4, with 11 bases matching TRBD1. CDR1 is MNHEY and CDR2 is SVGAGI in the germline V gene. V dropped 5 bases and J dropped 8; count of bases not matched to a gene: 7. The CDR3 has 15 amino acids. CDR3 DNA sequence: TGTGCCAGCAGTGGCAGGGGACAGGGGGACGAAAAACTGTTTTTT. Protein: CASSGRGQGDEKLFF.

The sample holds one count of this clone. This chain uses TRBV30 with TRBJ1-4, with 9 bases lining up with TRBD1. Trimming at V came to 4 bases and at J to 3 bases, leaving 9 bases not matched to a gene. Germline values: CDR1 GTSNPN, CDR2 SVGIG (reference sequence). The CDR3 covers 16 residues. The CDR3 region has the DNA TGTGCCTGGAAACAGGGGGCGCAGGAAGCTAATGAAAAACTGTTTTTT. Its translation: CAWKQGAQEANEKLFF.

This chain links TRBV28 with TRBJ2-5; D possibly corresponds to TRBD1 (6 bases). Per the germline V gene, CDR1 is MDHEN and CDR2 is SYDVKM. CDR3 length equals 13 residues. The V and J ends lost 8 bases and 4 bases respectively, with 14 bases between them. This chain's CDR3 is CASDAGVLETQYF. Here the CDR3 DNA reads TGTGCCAGCGACGCAGGGGTGTTAGAGACCCAGTACTTC.

The rearrangement links TRBV11-3 to TRBJ2-5, with 8 positions matching TRBD2. The germline gives CDR1 SGHNT, CDR2 YENEEA. V was pared by 5 bases and J by 4 bases, with 3 bases of the junction left unmatched. The CDR3 spans 13 residues. The CDR3 here is CASSPGLGETQYF. The CDR3 region has the DNA TGTGCCAGCAGCCCGGGACTAGGAGAGACCCAGTACTTC. Using reference TRBV11-3 and TRBJ2-5 for the parts outside the CDR3, the full variable domain is EAGVVQSPRYKIIEKKQPVAFWCNPISGHNTLYWYLQNLGQGPELLIRYENEEAVDDSQLPKDRFSAERLKGVDSTLKIQPAELGDSAVYLCASSPGLGETQYFGPGTRLLVL.

V and J are TRBV7-2 and TRBJ2-7; TRBD2 is a possible D gene (6 bases). This CDR3 is 14 amino acids long. V lost 3 bases and J 3 bases, leaving 12 bases between the germline ends. CDR1 SGHTA and CDR2 FQGNSA come from the germline V gene. CDR3 in amino acids: CASSLEAGLYEQYF. In DNA, the CDR3 is TGTGCCAGCAGCTTGGAAGCGGGCCTCTACGAGCAGTACTTC.

The genes are TRBV6-6 and TRBJ2-2; no reliable D call. The CDR3 has 15 residues. V was pared by 5 bases and J by 4 bases, with 14 bases between. Germline assignment: CDR1 MNHNY and CDR2 SVGAGI (reference sequence). The CDR3 protein is CASSPLDPGTGELFF. DNA of the CDR3: TGTGCCAGCAGTCCGCTCGACCCGGGCACCGGGGAGCTGTTTTTT.